The text below deals with one T cell receptor (beta chain). Its antigen remains undetermined. No clone much larger than this one lies a single base away; base qualities are absent. TCR CDR3 regions were amplified from genomic DNA by multiplex PCR using the deep immunoSEQ assay. For each cell subset, the extracted genomic DNA was distributed evenly across all wells of several immunoSEQ 96-well plates, and each plate served as one replicate. For sorted subsets, roughly 0.2 ug genomic DNA, equal to approximately 30,000 T cell genomes, was loaded into each replicate PCR. Purified libraries were quantified with a Qubit 3.0 fluorometer, sized on a Bioanalyzer 2100, and re-quantified with the KAPA Library Quantification kit. A separate single-read 150-cycle Illumina NextSeq 550 flow cell was used to sequence each immunoSEQ 96-well plate. Per the original workflow: Because the immunoSEQ output held only junctional sequences and lacked quality scores, the filtering could not match the filtering applied to full-length reads. To assign V/J genes and CDR3, sequences were annotated against IMGT germline references using PyIR, a Python wrapper for IgBLAST v1.9. Reads were filtered out if the reads had weak V/J assignments (E-value above 1e-6), no CDR3, stop codons, out-of-frame junctions, or ambiguous translated residues. A V3J clonotype was defined by an identical inferred V gene, J gene, and CDR3 amino acid sequence. Percentage overlap between repertoires was calculated by dividing the number of shared unique clonotypes by the size of the smaller repertoire. Repertoire richness was assessed with RTK rarefaction, the Chao1 estimator, and Recon v2.1 estimates of unobserved clonotypes. OLGA was used to compute generation probabilities for all TCRbeta clonotypes that the gDNA method yielded from a handful of donors. As stored in TCRdb, this immuneACCESS dataset retains in-frame rearrangements with V and J assigned. A fraction of the clones does not appear; measured against another copy, unresolved V genes explain less than half of the discrepancy, and the remainder lacks a known reason. V and J calls and clone size follow that table, whereas D and trimming were derived from the DNA. For this sample there are about 1.1 million clones; approximately 80% appear just once. The ten most abundant clones make up 0.6% to 0.75% of the sample.

The sample is drawn from a study of shared clonotypes between healthy human individuals (dated by TCRdb to the early 2020s). About the study as a whole: The cohort included a few men and a couple of women between 18 and 49 years of age. Per donor, three plates each were used for CD4 naive and CD4 memory, two for CD8 naive, and one for CD8 memory. To estimate repertoire size and how much clonotype sharing occurs between individuals, the study deeply sequenced the blood TCR repertoires of five healthy adults. Each donor's leukapheresis produced roughly between roughly 0.85 and 9.5 billion PBMCs. To increase sequencing depth and limit assay-specific biases, TCR repertoire library preparation and sequencing were carried out by different laboratories using diverse techniques. The study at large found these results: Incomplete sequencing was indicated by rarefaction of sorted-subset datasets, despite the large sequencing depth. Sharing across a few donors was observed for about 5% of naive CD4, over 3% of naive CD8, 2.3% of memory CD4, and about 0.4% of memory CD8 clonotypes. Based on pairwise subsampling, the degree of clonotype sharing among donors was expected to be affected by sequencing depth. Because the study included only a small number of donors, the genetic and exposure-history diversity represented was limited. Only blood was sampled, and tissue TCR repertoires likely differ from those in blood. Compared with non-shared clonotypes, clonotypes shared by all four sorted-subset donors had higher generation probabilities. Naive subsets generally had larger estimated clonotype richness than memory subsets did.

Donors were healthy HIV-negative adults with no recently reported acute infections or vaccinations. All donors were Caucasian adults living in Nashville, Tennessee, USA. Magnetic negative selection was used to enrich CD4+ T cells, after which naive cells were positively selected on CD45RA and the negative fraction became the memory subset. Blood was obtained by leukapheresis, after which PBMCs were separated by Ficoll-Histopaque density gradient centrifugation and cryopreserved in liquid nitrogen vapor phase. Analytical flow cytometry was used to check the purity and quantity of every magnetically sorted T cell population. From each sorted fraction, genomic DNA was isolated and quantified by UV absorbance on a Nanodrop 2000c. Sequences MNHEY (CDR1) and SMNVEV (CDR2) are obtained from the germline V gene (reference sequence). V was cut back by 8 bases and J by 2 bases, leaving a gap of 14 bases between them. Counted from cysteine to phenylalanine, this CDR3 has 14 amino acids. The read is trimmed to its CDR3 DNA, 42 bases read in frame from base 1.

The source material was memory CD4+ T cells from PBMCs. The meaning of the sample's cell subset or site label: CD45RA-negative fraction. This TCR came from a man aged 18 to 30 in good health. Some clones in this sample may be carry-over from other donors' samples. The chain is encoded by TRBV27 joined to TRBJ2-3; possibly the D gene is TRBD1, per 6 matching bases. The CDR3 sequence is CASSDRLNTDTQYF. The bases read TGTGCCAGCTCGGACAGACTGAACACAGATACGCAGTATTTT.